A single sample gave rise to the 2 T cell receptor beta chains below, sequenced in a study of blood T cells in healthy people across ages. Primed by a sample-barcoded 5' primer and a J-beta primer mix, a second PCR proceeded for about 6 to 12 cycles. TCRdb re-analysed the 5' RACE reads in MiXCR, keeping a single row per CDR3 protein. Here the sample spans about 680,000 distinct CDR3 sequences, about half being singletons. Sequencing was carried out using blood. The receptors were sampled from a woman in her sixties in good health.

As for this clonotype: A junction end diverges from the germline sequence, so it may reflect a read error. The rearrangement links TRBV6-5 to TRBJ2-5; D is perhaps TRBD1 (6 bases). The DNA matches TRBJ2-7 better at its end, which makes the J call doubtful. The V gene's germline CDR1 is MNHEY and CDR2 SVGAGI. CDR3 length: 15 amino acids. CDR3 sequence reads: CASSYLGRTGSEQYF. The CDR3, as DNA: TGTGCTAGCAGTTACCTAGGCCGAACAGGGAGCGAGCAGTACTTC.

The chain joins TRBV13 to TRBJ2-7; 7 positions match TRBD2. The J segment lost 0 bases and the V segment lost 5 bases, leaving 13 bases of the junction unmatched. The V gene's germline CDR1 is PRHDT and CDR2 FYEKMQ (reference sequence). This CDR3 is built from 17 residues. Here the CDR3 reads CASSPPGGSGLSYEQYF. As DNA, the CDR3 is TGTGCCAGCAGCCCACCGGGGGGTAGCGGACTCTCCTACGAGCAGTACTTC. Using reference TRBV13 and TRBJ2-7 for the parts outside the CDR3, the full variable domain is AAGVIQSPRHLIKEKRETATLKCYPIPRHDTVYWYQQGPGQDPQFLISFYEKMQSDKGSIPDRFSAQQFSDYHSELNMSSLELGDSALYFCASSPPGGSGLSYEQYFGPGTRLTVT.